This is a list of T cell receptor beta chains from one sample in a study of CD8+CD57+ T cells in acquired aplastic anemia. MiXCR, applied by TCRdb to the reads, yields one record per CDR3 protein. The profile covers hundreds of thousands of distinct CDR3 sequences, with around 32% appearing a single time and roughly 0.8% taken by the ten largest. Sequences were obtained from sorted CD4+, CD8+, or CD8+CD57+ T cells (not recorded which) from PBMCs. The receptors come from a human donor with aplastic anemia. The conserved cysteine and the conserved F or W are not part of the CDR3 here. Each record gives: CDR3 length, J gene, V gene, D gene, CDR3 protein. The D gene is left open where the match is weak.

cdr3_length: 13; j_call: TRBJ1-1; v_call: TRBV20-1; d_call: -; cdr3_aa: SAKEGAERNTEAF
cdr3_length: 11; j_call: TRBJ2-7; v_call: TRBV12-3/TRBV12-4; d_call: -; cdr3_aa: ASSRLRNYEQY
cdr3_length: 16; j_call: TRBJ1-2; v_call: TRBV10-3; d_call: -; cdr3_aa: AISELAEPGTQIYGYT
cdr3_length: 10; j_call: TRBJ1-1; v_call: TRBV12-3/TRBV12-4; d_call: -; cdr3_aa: ASSFGGAEAF
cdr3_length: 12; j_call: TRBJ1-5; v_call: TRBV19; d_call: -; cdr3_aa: ASSIQGDNQPQH
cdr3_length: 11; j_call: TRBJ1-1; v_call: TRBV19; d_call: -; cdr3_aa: ASSRYADREAF
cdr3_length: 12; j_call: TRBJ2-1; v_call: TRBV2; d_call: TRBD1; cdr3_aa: ASSADRGGNEQF
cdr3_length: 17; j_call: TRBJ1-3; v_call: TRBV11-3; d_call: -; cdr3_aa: ASSLDPLFTPSSGNTIY
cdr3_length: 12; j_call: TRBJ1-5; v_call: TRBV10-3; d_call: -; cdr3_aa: AISEIQGSWTQH
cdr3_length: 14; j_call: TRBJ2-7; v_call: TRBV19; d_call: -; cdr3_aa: ASSFSRQSQYYEQY
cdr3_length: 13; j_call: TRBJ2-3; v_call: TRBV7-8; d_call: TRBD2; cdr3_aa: ASSSLAGPTDTQY
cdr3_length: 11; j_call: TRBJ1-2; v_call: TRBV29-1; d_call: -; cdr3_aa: SVEYNYGYGYT
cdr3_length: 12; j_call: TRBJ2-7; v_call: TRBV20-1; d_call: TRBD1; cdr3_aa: SARIGTGFEEQY
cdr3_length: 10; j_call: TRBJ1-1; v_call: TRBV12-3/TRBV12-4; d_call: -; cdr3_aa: ASRSTGPEAF
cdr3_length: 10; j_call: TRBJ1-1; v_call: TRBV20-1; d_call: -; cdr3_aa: SAPQGDTEAF
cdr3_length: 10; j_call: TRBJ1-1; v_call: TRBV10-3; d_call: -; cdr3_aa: AISDTVAEAF
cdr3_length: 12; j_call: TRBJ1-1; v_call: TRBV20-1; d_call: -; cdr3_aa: SAILRTVNTEAF
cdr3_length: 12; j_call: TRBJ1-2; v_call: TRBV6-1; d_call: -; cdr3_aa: ASSRSVRGYGYT
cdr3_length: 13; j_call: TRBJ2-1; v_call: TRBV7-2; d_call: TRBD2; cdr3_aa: ASSLGLAGGNEQF
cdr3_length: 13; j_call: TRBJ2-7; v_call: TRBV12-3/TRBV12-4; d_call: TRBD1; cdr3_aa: ASSLSRDRGYEQY
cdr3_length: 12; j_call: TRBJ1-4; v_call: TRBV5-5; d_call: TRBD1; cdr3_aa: ASSLTGPNEKLF
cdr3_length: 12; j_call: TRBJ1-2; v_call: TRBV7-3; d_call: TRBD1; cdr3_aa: ASKRTGVNYGYT
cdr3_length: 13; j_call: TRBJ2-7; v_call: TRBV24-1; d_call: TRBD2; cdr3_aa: ASSLTLAGDYEQY
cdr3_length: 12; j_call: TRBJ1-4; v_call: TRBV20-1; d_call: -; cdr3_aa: SATTGLTSEKLF
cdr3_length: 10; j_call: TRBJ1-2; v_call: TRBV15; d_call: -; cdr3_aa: ATSTRTYGYT
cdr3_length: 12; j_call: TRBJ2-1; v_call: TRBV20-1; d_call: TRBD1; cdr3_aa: SAARGTGANEQF
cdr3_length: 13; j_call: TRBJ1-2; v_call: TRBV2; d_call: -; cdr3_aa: ASSKSGLLAGGYT
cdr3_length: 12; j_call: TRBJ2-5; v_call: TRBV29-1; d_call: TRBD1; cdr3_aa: SPEGQSVRETQY
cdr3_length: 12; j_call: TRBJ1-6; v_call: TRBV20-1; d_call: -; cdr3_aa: SAKQGPKVGPLH
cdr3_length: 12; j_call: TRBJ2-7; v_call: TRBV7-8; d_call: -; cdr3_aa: ASSTRDRTNEQY
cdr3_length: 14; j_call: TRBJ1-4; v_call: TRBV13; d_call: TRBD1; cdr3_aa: ASSSGGDLFSEKLF
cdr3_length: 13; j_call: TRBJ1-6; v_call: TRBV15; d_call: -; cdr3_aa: ATSRDGQFNSPLH
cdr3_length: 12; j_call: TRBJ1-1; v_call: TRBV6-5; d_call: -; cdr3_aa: ASSTRGTIREAF
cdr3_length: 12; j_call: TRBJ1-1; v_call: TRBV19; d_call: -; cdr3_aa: ASSTTRENTEAF
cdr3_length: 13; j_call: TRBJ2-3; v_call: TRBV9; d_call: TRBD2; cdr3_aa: ASGGPTSGIHTQY
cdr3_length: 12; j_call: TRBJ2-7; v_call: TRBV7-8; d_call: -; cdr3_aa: ASSLRGGPYEQY
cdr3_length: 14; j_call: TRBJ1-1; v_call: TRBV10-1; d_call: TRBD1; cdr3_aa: ASSPKLGTGITEAF
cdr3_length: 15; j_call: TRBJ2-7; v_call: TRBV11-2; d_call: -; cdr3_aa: ASSLVSGGTYTYEQY
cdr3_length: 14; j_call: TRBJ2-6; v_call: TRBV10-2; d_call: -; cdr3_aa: ASSLTQEAGANVLT
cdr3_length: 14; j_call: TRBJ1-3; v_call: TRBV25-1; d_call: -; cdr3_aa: ASSDLDWNSGNTIY
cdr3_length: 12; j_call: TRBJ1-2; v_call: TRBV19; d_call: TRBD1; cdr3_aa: ASSIPGGDYGYT
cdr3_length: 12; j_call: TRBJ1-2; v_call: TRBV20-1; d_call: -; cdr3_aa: SARVGREGYGYT
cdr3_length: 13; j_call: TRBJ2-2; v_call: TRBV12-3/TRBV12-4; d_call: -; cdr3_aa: ASSPAGVGTGELF
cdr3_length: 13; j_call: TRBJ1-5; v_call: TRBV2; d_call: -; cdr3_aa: ASSPHRVGNQPQH
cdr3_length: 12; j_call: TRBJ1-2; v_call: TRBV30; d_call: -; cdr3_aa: AWSVKTGYYGYT
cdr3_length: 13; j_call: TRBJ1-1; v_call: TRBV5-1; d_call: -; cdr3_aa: ASSLRTARNTEAF